This TCR beta chain is drawn from a study of blood T cell repertoires in COVID-19. Study background: Sites across the United States, Italy and Spain contributed samples from acute and convalescent COVID-19. The cDNA or gDNA used as material had been derived from T cells, B-cell-depleted T cells, or PBMCs.

Assay: immunoSEQ multiplex PCR; the TCRdb copy retains only in-frame clones and omits some. Here the sample spans about 68,000 clones, 84% being singletons. The source of this sequence is a man aged 50 to 59 with active COVID-19. The sequenced sample was peripheral blood.

CDR3 region: CASSRQGALGQLLSEQYF. As DNA, the CDR3 is TGTGCCAGCAGCCGACAGGGGGCGCTCGGTCAACTACTGAGCGAGCAGTACTTC. This chain links TRBV9 with TRBJ2-7, with TRBD1 identical over 10 bases. The V gene's germline CDR1 is SGDLS and CDR2 YYNGEE. Trimming removed 4 bases from V and 6 bases from J; junction bases left unmatched: 19. CDR3 length: 18 amino acids.